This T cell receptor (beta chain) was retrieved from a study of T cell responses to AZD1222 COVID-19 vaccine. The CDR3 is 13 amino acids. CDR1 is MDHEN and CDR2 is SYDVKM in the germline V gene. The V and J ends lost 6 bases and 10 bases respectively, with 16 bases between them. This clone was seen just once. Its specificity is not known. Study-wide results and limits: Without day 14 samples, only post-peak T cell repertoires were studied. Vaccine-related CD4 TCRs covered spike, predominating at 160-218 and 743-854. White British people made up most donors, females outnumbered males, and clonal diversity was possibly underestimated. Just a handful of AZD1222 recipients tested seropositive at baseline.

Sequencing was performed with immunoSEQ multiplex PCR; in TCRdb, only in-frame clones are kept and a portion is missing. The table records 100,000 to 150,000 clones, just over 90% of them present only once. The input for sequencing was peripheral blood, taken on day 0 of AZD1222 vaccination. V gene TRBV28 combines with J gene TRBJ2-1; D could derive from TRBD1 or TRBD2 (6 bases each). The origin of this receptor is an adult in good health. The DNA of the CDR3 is TGTGCCAGCAGCTTGCGTGGGGGGCCCGAGCAGTTCTTC. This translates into CASSLRGGPEQFF.